The rows below give T cell receptor beta chains drawn from one sample of a study of shared clonotypes between healthy human individuals. Method: immunoSEQ multiplex PCR; TCRdb's copy keeps in-frame clones and lacks some. Counted here are hundreds of thousands of clones, approximately 74% occurring once; the ten biggest clones make up over 1.5%. The sample comprised memory CD4+ T cells sorted from blood. The receptors come from a woman between 25 and 40 years old in good health. CDR3s include the opening cysteine and the closing phenylalanine or tryptophan. The D gene is left open where the match is weak. Size tells how often a clone was seen (once, few, many) or the class of an expanded clone, and some rows leave it out.

size: once
J: TRBJ1-2
D: -
V: TRBV6-1
CDR3: CASSESWTVYGYTF
DNA: TGTGCCAGCAGTGAGTCCTGGACCGTGTATGGCTACACCTTC

size: -
J: TRBJ2-1
D: TRBD2
V: TRBV28
CDR3: CASRLRWAGGNEQFF
DNA: TGTGCCAGCAGATTACGTTGGGCGGGAGGCAATGAGCAGTTCTTC

size: -
J: TRBJ1-1
D: -
V: TRBV19
CDR3: CASSIGSDTEAFF
DNA: TGTGCCAGTAGTATAGGGTCGGACACTGAAGCTTTCTTT

size: -
J: TRBJ1-1
D: -
V: TRBV5-4
CDR3: CASSPPTSRGAEAFF
DNA: TGTGCCAGCAGCCCTCCGACCTCACGGGGCGCTGAAGCTTTCTTT

size: many
J: TRBJ2-3
D: -
V: TRBV9
CDR3: CASSPPGGLGPDTQYF
DNA: TGTGCCAGCAGCCCACCCGGGGGGCTTGGTCCCGATACGCAGTATTTT

size: -
J: TRBJ2-7
D: -
V: TRBV28
CDR3: CASSWGYEQYF
DNA: TGTGCCAGCAGTTGGGGGTACGAGCAGTACTTC

size: -
J: TRBJ2-1
D: TRBD2
V: TRBV6-5
CDR3: CASSYFAGAYNEQFF
DNA: TGTGCCAGCAGTTACTTTGCGGGAGCCTACAATGAGCAGTTCTTC

size: -
J: TRBJ2-7
D: TRBD1
V: TRBV5-1
CDR3: CASSWTGVGDYEQYF
DNA: TGCGCCAGCAGCTGGACAGGGGTAGGTGACTACGAGCAGTACTTC

size: -
J: TRBJ2-3
D: TRBD1
V: TRBV4-1
CDR3: CASSQDNRGGTDTQYF
DNA: TGCGCCAGCAGCCAAGACAACAGGGGTGGCACAGATACGCAGTATTTT

size: -
J: TRBJ1-1
D: -
V: TRBV28
CDR3: CASKGDLNTEAFF
DNA: TGTGCCAGCAAAGGGGACCTGAACACTGAAGCTTTCTTT

size: many
J: TRBJ2-1
D: -
V: TRBV5-1
CDR3: CASSKSGTSVSEQFF
DNA: TGCGCCAGCAGCAAATCCGGGACTTCCGTTAGTGAGCAGTTCTTC

size: few
J: TRBJ1-1
D: -
V: TRBV28
CDR3: CASRLTGNTEAFF
DNA: TGTGCCAGCAGATTGACGGGGAACACTGAAGCTTTCTTT

size: -
J: TRBJ2-5
D: TRBD1
V: TRBV19
CDR3: CATTDRVRETQYF
DNA: TGTGCCACGACAGACAGGGTGCGAGAGACCCAGTACTTC

size: -
J: TRBJ1-5
D: -
V: TRBV2
CDR3: CASSRLRNQPQHF
DNA: TGTGCCAGCAGTAGGCTGAGAAATCAGCCCCAGCATTTT

size: -
J: TRBJ1-5
D: -
V: TRBV19
CDR3: CASSMGGVLSNQPQHF
DNA: TGTGCCAGTAGTATGGGCGGGGTTCTCAGCAATCAGCCCCAGCATTTT

size: -
J: TRBJ1-1
D: TRBD1
V: TRBV29-1
CDR3: CSVLTAQGGTEAFF
DNA: TGCAGCGTTTTGACAGCCCAGGGGGGTACTGAAGCTTTCTTT

size: -
J: TRBJ2-3
D: -
V: TRBV2
CDR3: CASTGTRTDTQYF
DNA: TGTGCCAGCACCGGGACTCGCACAGATACGCAGTATTTT

size: -
J: TRBJ2-5
D: TRBD2
V: TRBV4-2
CDR3: CASGGLAGEQETQYF
DNA: TGTGCCAGCGGTGGACTAGCGGGAGAACAAGAGACCCAGTACTTC

size: -
J: TRBJ2-6
D: -
V: TRBV19
CDR3: CASTGRRLTLQGANVLTF
DNA: TGTGCCAGTACCGGCCGGAGACTAACGTTACAGGGGGCCAACGTCCTGACTTTC

size: -
J: TRBJ1-2
D: TRBD1
V: TRBV6-6
CDR3: CASSYRDRTGGYTF
DNA: TGTGCCAGCAGTTATCGGGACAGAACGGGAGGCTACACCTTC

size: -
J: TRBJ2-7
D: TRBD1
V: TRBV28
CDR3: CASSSGQGGPYEQYF
DNA: TGTGCCAGCAGCTCCGGACAGGGGGGCCCCTACGAGCAGTACTTC

size: -
J: TRBJ1-1
D: -
V: TRBV19
CDR3: CASSIPTDTEAFF
DNA: TGTGCCAGTAGTATCCCGACAGACACTGAAGCTTTCTTT

size: -
J: TRBJ2-3
D: -
V: TRBV6-5
CDR3: CASRAQGSDTQYF
DNA: TGTGCCAGCAGGGCACAGGGCTCAGATACGCAGTATTTT

size: few
J: TRBJ2-6
D: -
V: TRBV13
CDR3: CASSAGTGANVLTF
DNA: TGTGCCAGCAGCGCAGGGACTGGGGCCAACGTCCTGACTTTC

size: -
J: TRBJ1-5
D: -
V: TRBV6-5
CDR3: CASSSQGNQPQHF
DNA: TGTGCCAGCAGTTCACAGGGAAATCAGCCCCAGCATTTT

size: -
J: TRBJ1-4
D: TRBD1
V: TRBV27
CDR3: CASSHDRGNEKLFF
DNA: TGTGCCAGCAGTCACGACAGGGGAAATGAAAAACTGTTTTTT

size: -
J: TRBJ1-2
D: -
V: TRBV19
CDR3: CASSKEAYGYTF
DNA: TGTGCCAGTAGTAAAGAGGCCTATGGCTACACCTTC

size: -
J: TRBJ1-1
D: -
V: TRBV29-1
CDR3: CSVVWDTGAFF
DNA: TGCAGCGTTGTCTGGGATACGGGGGCTTTCTTT

size: -
J: TRBJ2-1
D: -
V: TRBV9
CDR3: CASSVGGQGGNEQFF
DNA: TGTGCCAGCAGCGTCGGAGGGCAGGGGGGCAATGAGCAGTTCTTC

size: -
J: TRBJ2-3
D: TRBD2
V: TRBV7-6
CDR3: CASSAGTSGSDLTDTQYF
DNA: TGTGCCAGCAGCGCCGGGACTAGCGGGAGTGATTTAACAGATACGCAGTATTTT

size: -
J: TRBJ1-4
D: -
V: TRBV6-6
CDR3: CASRGSANEKLFF
DNA: TGTGCCAGCAGGGGGTCCGCCAATGAAAAACTGTTTTTT

size: -
J: TRBJ2-2
D: TRBD2
V: TRBV10-1
CDR3: CASSESGLAGSNTGELFF
DNA: TGCGCCAGCAGTGAGTCAGGACTAGCGGGTTCGAACACCGGGGAGCTGTTTTTT

size: -
J: TRBJ1-4
D: TRBD1
V: TRBV27
CDR3: CASSLLNRGPMELFF
DNA: TGTGCCAGCAGTTTACTCAACAGGGGCCCGATGGAACTGTTTTTT

size: -
J: TRBJ1-5
D: TRBD1
V: TRBV18
CDR3: CASSPQRQGTGQPQHF
DNA: TGTGCCAGCTCACCACAGAGACAGGGGACAGGTCAGCCCCAGCATTTT

size: -
J: TRBJ2-3
D: TRBD1
V: TRBV29-1
CDR3: CSVVGDRGADTQYF
DNA: TGCAGCGTTGTGGGGGACAGGGGCGCAGATACGCAGTATTTT

size: -
J: TRBJ2-2
D: TRBD1
V: TRBV29-1
CDR3: CSTAPGQGFSGELFF
DNA: TGCAGCACCGCCCCCGGACAGGGATTCAGCGGGGAGCTGTTTTTT

size: few
J: TRBJ2-7
D: TRBD2
V: TRBV5-1
CDR3: CASSLSLAAYEQYF
DNA: TGCGCCAGCAGCTTGTCCCTAGCGGCCTACGAGCAGTACTTC

size: many
J: TRBJ2-5
D: TRBD1
V: TRBV7-9
CDR3: CASSLMTGETQYF
DNA: TGTGCCAGCAGCTTAATGACAGGGGAGACCCAGTACTTC

size: -
J: TRBJ1-2
D: -
V: TRBV11-3
CDR3: CASTPGREPTNYGYTF
DNA: TGTGCCAGCACCCCTGGTCGAGAGCCAACTAACTATGGCTACACCTTC

size: once
J: TRBJ2-7
D: TRBD2
V: TRBV27
CDR3: CASRRLGTSGTYEQYF
DNA: TGTGCCAGCAGGCGACTCGGGACTAGCGGGACCTACGAGCAGTACTTC

size: -
J: TRBJ1-1
D: -
V: TRBV19
CDR3: CASSFQAIQGATEAFF
DNA: TGTGCCAGTAGCTTTCAGGCCATCCAGGGTGCCACTGAAGCTTTCTTT

size: many
J: TRBJ1-5
D: -
V: TRBV2
CDR3: CASSEITRRGQPQHF
DNA: TGTGCCAGCAGTGAGATTACCCGGCGGGGACAGCCCCAGCATTTT